These 10 T cell receptor beta chains came from one sample sequenced in a study of blood T cell repertoires in COVID-19. TCRdb keeps only in-frame clones here, not all; method: immunoSEQ multiplex PCR. The sample holds 79,000 or so clones; 86% are singletons and the top ten take roughly a sixth. Sequencing was done on a sample of peripheral blood. The receptors here all came from a human donor in a cohort sampled during active COVID-19.

The genes are TRBV15 and TRBJ1-5, with no clear D. The CDR3 covers 13 residues. The germline gives CDR1 LNHNV, CDR2 YYDKDF (reference sequence). V shed 0 bases and J shed 7 bases, with 7 bases lying between them. CDR3 region: CATSRDNTQPQHF. The CDR3, as DNA: TGTGCCACCAGCAGAGACAACACGCAGCCCCAGCATTTT.

The chain employs TRBV9 and TRBJ2-7, with a possible D match to TRBD1 (6 bases). Germline lookup yields CDR1 SGDLS and CDR2 YYNGEE. The CDR3 totals 15 residues. V lost 0 bases, J lost 4 bases, and 14 bases lay in between. The CDR3 nucleotides are TGTGCCAGCAGCGTAGATCCGACAGGCCCTTACGAGCAGTACTTC. It yields the protein CASSVDPTGPYEQYF.

The J gene is TRBJ2-2, the V gene TRBV20-1; D gene uncertain. The V gene's germline CDR1 is DFQATT and CDR2 SNEGSKA (reference sequence). V lost 3 bases and J 9 bases, leaving 8 bases between the germline ends. The CDR3 totals 11 residues. As DNA, the CDR3 is TGCAGTGCTAGGTTGGGCAGGGAGCTGTTTTTT. This sequence encodes CSARLGRELFF.

This clone was seen only once. The V call is TRBV5-4, the J call TRBJ1-3, with TRBD1 as a possible D gene (5 bases). The CDR3 contains 15 residues. V lost 1 base to trimming and J lost 0 bases, with 8 bases between them. The germline V gene encodes CDR1 SGHNT and CDR2 YYREEE (reference sequence). The CDR3 nucleotides are TGTGCCAGCAGCTTGCAGGGATACTCTGGAAACACCATATATTTT. Translated: CASSLQGYSGNTIYF.

The chain employs TRBV30 and TRBJ1-5; 9 positions agree with TRBD1. Trimming cost V 3 bases and J 5 bases; bases outside gene matches: 11. The length of the CDR3 is 16 residues. The germline V gene has CDR1 GTSNPN and CDR2 SVGIG (reference sequence). CDR3 coding DNA: TGTGCCTGGAGAGTCCCGGGACAGGGACCGGATCAGCCCCAGCATTTT. Translation gives CAWRVPGQGPDQPQHF.

This sequence joins TRBV5-1 and TRBJ1-4; D not resolved. CDR1 is SGHRS, CDR2 YFSETQ, per germline. V was pared by 1 base and J by 0 bases, with 4 bases between. This CDR3 has 14 amino acids. CDR3 DNA sequence: TGCGCCAGCAGCTTGACAGCAACTAATGAAAAACTGTTTTTT. Translated: CASSLTATNEKLFF.

The chain is built from TRBV28 and TRBJ2-4, with 11 bases fitting TRBD2. V trimming: 6 bases; J trimming: 4 bases; junction bases outside the gene matches: 5. The length of the CDR3 is 15 residues. Per germline, CDR1 MDHEN and CDR2 SYDVKM. The CDR3 DNA follows: TGTGCCAGCAGGCCCCGACTAGCGGGGAAAAACATTCAGTACTTC. It encodes CASRPRLAGKNIQYF.

The chain is built from TRBV20-1 and TRBJ2-1; D is uncertain. This CDR3 spans 11 amino acids. The V and J ends lost 6 bases and 9 bases respectively, with 12 bases between them. Germline V gene data show CDR1 as DFQATT and CDR2 as SNEGSKA (reference sequence). The CDR3: CSANQNTEQFF. CDR3 sequence (DNA): TGCAGTGCCAACCAGAACACTGAGCAGTTCTTC.

The gene calls are TRBV24-1 and TRBJ2-5, with D unresolved. CDR1 and CDR2 from the germline V gene are KGHDR and SFDVKD. V was pared by 5 bases and J by 0 bases, with 3 bases between. The CDR3 sequence is 12 residues long. CDR3 DNA: TGTGCCACCAGTGCCAACCAAGAGACCCAGTACTTC. Its translation: CATSANQETQYF.

This chain connects TRBV28 to TRBJ2-5, with no clear D. The CDR3 totals 11 residues. Trimming cost V 7 bases and J 7 bases, with 10 bases left between them. The germline gives CDR1 MDHEN, CDR2 SYDVKM. CDR3 DNA sequence: TGTGCCAGCACTCAGCGAGGGACCCAGTACTTC. It codes for CASTQRGTQYF.